This T cell receptor (beta chain) derives from a study of blood T cells in healthy people across ages. Overall study findings and caveats: Naive CD4+ cells and diversity were both higher in long-lived donors than in aged donors. Since the PBMCs were unsorted, naive and antigen-experienced cells could not be conclusively compared. Not knowing donor CMV status may have confounded expanded clonotype changes.

Primed by a sample-barcoded 5' primer and a J-beta primer mix, a second PCR proceeded for about 7 to 12 cycles. MiXCR, run by TCRdb on the 5' RACE reads, gives a single entry per CDR3 protein. Of approximately 670,000 distinct CDR3 sequences listed, 40% to 50% are singletons. With respect to this clonotype: Its antigen is still unknown.

V gave up 7 bases and J gave up 8 bases; unmatched junction bases: 7. Germline V gives CDR1 SQVTM, CDR2 ANQGSEA. This CDR3 region has 13 residues. The source material was blood. This sequence originates from a man older than 75 in good health. The chain employs TRBV29-1 and TRBJ2-1; TRBD1 matches 11 bases. The CDR3 protein is CSARGQGAYEQFF. CDR3 coding DNA: TGCAGCGCCCGAGGACAGGGGGCCTATGAGCAGTTCTTC.